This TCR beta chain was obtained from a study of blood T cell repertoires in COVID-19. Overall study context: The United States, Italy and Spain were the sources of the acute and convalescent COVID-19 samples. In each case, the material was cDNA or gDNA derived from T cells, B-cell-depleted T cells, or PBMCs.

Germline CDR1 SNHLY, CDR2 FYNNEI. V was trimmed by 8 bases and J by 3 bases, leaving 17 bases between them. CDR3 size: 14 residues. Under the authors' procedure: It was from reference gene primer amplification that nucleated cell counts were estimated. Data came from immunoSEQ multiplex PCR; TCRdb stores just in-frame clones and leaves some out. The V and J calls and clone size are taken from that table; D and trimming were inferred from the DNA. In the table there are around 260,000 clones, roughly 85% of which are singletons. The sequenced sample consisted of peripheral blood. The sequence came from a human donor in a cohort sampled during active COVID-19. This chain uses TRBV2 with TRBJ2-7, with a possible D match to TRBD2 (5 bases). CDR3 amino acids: CASVRELGNYEQYF. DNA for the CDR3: TGTGCCAGCGTGAGGGAGTTGGGCAACTACGAGCAGTACTTC. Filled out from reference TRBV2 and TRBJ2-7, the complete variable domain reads EPEVTQTPSHQVTQMGQEVILRCVPISNHLYFYWYRQILGQKVEFLVSFYNNEISEKSEIFDDQFSVERPDGSNFTLKIRSTKLEDSAMYFCASVRELGNYEQYFGPGTRLTVT.